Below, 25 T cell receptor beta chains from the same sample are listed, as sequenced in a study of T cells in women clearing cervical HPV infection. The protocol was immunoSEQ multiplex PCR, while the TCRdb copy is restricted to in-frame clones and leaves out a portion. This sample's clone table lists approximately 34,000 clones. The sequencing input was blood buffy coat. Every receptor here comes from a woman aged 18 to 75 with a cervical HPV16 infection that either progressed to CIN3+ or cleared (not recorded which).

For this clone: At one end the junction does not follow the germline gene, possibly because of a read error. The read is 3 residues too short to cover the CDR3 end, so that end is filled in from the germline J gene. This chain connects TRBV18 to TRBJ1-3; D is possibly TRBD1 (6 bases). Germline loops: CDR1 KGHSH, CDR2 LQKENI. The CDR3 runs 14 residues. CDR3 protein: CASSPSGSGDTIYF. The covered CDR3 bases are TGTGCCAGCTCACCCTCAGGGTCCGGGGACACT.

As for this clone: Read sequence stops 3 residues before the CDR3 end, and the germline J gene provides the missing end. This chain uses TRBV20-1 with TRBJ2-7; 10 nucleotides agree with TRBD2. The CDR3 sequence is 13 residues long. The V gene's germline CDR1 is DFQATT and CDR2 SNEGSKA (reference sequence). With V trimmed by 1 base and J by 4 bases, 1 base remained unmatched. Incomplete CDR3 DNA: TGCAGTGCTAGAGGGACTAGCGGTTACGAG. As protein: CSARGTSGYE. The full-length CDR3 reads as CSARGTSGYEQYF.

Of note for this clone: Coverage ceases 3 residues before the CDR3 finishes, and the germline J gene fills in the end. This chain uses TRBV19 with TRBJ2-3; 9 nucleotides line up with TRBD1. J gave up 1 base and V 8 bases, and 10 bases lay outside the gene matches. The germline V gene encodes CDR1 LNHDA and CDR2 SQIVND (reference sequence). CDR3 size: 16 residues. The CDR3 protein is CASGGTGKVGTDTQYF. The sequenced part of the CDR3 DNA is TGTGCCAGTGGAGGGACAGGGAAGGTGGGCACAGATACG.

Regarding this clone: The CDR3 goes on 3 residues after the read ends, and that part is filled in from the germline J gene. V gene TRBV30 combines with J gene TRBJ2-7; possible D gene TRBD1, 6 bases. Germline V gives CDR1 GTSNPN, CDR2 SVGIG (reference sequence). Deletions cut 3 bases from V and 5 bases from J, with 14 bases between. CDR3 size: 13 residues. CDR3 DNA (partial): TGTGCCTGGAGAGGGCAGGGGATTGACGAG. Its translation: CAWRGQGIDE. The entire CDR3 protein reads CAWRGQGIDEQYF.

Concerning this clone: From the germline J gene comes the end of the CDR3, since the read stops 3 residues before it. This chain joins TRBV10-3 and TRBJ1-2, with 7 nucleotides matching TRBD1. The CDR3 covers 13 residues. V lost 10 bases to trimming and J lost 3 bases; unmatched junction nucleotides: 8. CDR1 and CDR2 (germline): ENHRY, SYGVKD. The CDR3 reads CATTQGFDYGYTF. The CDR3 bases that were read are TGTGCCACCACACAGGGGTTTGACTATGGC.

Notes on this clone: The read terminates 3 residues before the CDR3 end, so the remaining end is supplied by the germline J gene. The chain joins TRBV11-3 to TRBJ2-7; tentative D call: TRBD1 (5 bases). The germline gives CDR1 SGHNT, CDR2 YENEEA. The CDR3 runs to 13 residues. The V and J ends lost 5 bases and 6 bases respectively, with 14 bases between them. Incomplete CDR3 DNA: TGTGCCAGCAGCCCCCTTTGGGGCCGCGAG. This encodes CASSPLWGRE. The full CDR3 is CASSPLWGREQYF. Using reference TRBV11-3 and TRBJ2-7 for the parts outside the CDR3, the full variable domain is EAGVVQSPRYKIIEKKQPVAFWCNPISGHNTLYWYLQNLGQGPELLIRYENEEAVDDSQLPKDRFSAERLKGVDSTLKIQPAELGDSAVYLCASSPLWGREQYFGPGTRLTVT.

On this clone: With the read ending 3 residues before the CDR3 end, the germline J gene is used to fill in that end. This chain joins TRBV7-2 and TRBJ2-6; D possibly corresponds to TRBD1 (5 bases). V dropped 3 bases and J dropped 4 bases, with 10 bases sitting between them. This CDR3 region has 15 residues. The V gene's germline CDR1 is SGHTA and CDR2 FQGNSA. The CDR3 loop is CASSLTVTGANVLTF. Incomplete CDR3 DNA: TGTGCCAGCAGCTTGACAGTAACCGGGGCCAACGTC. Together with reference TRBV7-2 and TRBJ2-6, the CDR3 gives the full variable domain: GAGVSQSPSNKVTEKGKDVELRCDPISGHTALYWYRQSLGQGLEFLIYFQGNSAPDKSGLPSDRFSAERTGGSVSTLTIQRTQQEDSAVYLCASSLTVTGANVLTFGAGSRLTVL.

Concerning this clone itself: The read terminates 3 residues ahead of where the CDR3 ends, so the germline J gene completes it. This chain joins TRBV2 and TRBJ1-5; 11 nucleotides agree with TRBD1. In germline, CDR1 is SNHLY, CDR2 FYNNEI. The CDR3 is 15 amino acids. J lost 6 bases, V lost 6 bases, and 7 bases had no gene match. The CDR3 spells CASSGTGTGGQPQHF. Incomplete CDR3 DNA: TGTGCCAGCAGCGGTACCGGGACAGGGGGTCAGCCC.

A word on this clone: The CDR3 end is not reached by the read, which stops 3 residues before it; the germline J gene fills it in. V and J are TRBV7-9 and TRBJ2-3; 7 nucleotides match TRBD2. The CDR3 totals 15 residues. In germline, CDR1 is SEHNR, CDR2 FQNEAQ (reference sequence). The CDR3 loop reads CASTFSTSSKETQYF. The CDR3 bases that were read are TGTGCCAGCACTTTCTCGACTAGCTCCAAAGAGACG.

The CDR3 DNA, read in part, is TGTGCCAGTAACGTTGGTCAGATGAGCAATCAGCCC. It codes for CASNVGQMSNQP. The CDR3 reads in full as CASNVGQMSNQPQHF. The chain has TRBV19 and TRBJ1-5; unclear D gene. The read ends 3 residues before the CDR3 terminus; that terminus is restored from the germline J gene. Germline CDR1 and CDR2: LNHDA and SQIVND (reference sequence). V lost 7 bases, J lost 1 base, and 14 bases lay in between. CDR3 length: 15 residues.

Partial CDR3 DNA: TGCGCCAGCAGCTTGGGATCCGGGTCATCCTACAATGAG. Translating gives CASSLGSGSSYNE. The complete CDR3 reads CASSLGSGSSYNEQFF. The chain is built from TRBV5-1 and TRBJ2-1; D is undetermined. The CDR3 extends 3 residues past the end of the read, so its final part is completed from the germline J gene. Germline lookup yields CDR1 SGHRS and CDR2 YFSETQ. The CDR3 is 16 amino acids. The V end lost 0 bases, the J end lost 1 base, and 11 bases lay between the germline ends.

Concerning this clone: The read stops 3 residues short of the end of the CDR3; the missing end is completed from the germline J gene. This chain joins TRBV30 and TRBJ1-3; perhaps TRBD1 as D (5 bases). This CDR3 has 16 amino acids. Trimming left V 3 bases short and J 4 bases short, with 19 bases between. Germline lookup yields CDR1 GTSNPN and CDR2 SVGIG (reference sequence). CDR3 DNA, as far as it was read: TGTGCCTGGAGAGGGAAAGTCCAGGGCGACGGAAACACC. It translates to CAWRGKVQGDGNT. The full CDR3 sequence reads CAWRGKVQGDGNTIYF.

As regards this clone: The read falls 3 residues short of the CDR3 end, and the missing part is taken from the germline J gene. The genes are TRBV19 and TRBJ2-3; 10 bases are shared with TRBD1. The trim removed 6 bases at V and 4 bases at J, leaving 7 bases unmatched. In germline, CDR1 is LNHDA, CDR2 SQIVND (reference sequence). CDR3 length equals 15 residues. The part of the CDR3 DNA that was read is TGTGCCAGTAGCCACGACAGGGGGCGCGCAGATACG. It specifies CASSHDRGRADT. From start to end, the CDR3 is CASSHDRGRADTQYF.

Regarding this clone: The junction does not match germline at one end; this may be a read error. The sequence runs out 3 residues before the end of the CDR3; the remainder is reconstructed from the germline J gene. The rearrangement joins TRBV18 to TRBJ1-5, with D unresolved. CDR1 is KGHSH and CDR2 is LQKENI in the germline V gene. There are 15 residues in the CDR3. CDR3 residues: CASPPPDGGNQPQHF. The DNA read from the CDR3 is TGTGCCAGCCCACCACCGGACGGGGGCAATCAGCCC. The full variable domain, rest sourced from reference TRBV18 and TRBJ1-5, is NAGVMQNPRHLVRRRGQEARLRCSPMKGHSHVYWYRQLPEEGLKFMVYLQKENIIDESGMPKERFSAEFPKEGPSILRIQQVVRGDSAAYFCASPPPDGGNQPQHFGDGTRLSIL.

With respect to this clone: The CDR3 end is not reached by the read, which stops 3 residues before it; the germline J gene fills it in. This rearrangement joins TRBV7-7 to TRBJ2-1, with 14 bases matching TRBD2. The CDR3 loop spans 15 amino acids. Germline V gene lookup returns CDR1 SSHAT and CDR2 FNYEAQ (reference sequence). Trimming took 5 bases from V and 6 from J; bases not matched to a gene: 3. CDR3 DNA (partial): TGTGCCAGCAGCAAGACTAGCGGGAGGGCCAATGAG. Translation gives CASSKTSGRANE. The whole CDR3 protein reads CASSKTSGRANEQFF.

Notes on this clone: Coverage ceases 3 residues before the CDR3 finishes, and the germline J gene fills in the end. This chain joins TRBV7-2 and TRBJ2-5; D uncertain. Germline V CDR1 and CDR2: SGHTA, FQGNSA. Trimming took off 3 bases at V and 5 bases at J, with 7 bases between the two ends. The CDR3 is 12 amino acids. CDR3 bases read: TGTGCCAGCAGCTTCCGTCTGGAGACC. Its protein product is CASSFRLET. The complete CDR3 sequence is CASSFRLETQYF.

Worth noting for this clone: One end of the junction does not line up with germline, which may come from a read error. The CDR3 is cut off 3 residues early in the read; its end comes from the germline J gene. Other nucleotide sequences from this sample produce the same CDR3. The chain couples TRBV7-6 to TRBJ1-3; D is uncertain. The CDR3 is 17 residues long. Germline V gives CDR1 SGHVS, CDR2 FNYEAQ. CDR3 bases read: TGTGCCAGCAGCTTAGCGAGTCGGGGTAGCTCTGGAAACACT. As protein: CASSLASRGSSGNT. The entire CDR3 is CASSLASRGSSGNTIYF. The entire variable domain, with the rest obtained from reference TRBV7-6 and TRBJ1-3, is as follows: GAGVSQSPRYKVTKRGQDVALRCDPISGHVSLYWYRQALGQGPEFLTYFNYEAQQDKSGLPNDRFSAERPEGSISTLTIQRTEQRDSAMYRCASSLASRGSSGNTIYFGEGSWLTVV.

The CDR3 sequence: CASSPPSSVQETQYF. CDR3 DNA (partial): TGTGCCAGCTCACCACCGTCCAGCGTTCAAGAGACG. The chain carries TRBV18 and TRBJ2-3; D gene ambiguous. The read falls 3 residues short of the CDR3 end, and the missing part is taken from the germline J gene. This CDR3 is built from 15 residues. Germline CDR1 KGHSH, CDR2 LQKENI.

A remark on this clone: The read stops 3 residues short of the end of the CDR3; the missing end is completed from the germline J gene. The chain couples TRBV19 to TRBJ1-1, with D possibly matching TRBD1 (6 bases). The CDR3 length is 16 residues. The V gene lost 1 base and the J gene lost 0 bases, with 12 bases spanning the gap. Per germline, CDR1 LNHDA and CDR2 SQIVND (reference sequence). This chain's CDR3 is CASSIGQDSLNTEAFF. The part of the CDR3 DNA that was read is TGTGCCAGTAGTATAGGGCAGGACAGTTTGAACACTGAA.

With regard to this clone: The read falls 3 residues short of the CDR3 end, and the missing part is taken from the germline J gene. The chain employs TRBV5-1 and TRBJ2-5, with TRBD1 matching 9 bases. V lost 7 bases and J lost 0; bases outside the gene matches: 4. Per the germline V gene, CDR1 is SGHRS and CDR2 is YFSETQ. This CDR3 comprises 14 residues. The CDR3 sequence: CASGTGQYQETQYF. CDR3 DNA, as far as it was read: TGCGCCAGCGGGACAGGGCAGTACCAAGAGACC.

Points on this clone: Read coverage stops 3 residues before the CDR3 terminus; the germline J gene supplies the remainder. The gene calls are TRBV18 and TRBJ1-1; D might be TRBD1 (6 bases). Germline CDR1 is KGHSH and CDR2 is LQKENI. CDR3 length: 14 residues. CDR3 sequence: CASSPRKEGTEAFF. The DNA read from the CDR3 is TGTGCCAGCTCACCACGAAAGGAAGGGACAGAA.

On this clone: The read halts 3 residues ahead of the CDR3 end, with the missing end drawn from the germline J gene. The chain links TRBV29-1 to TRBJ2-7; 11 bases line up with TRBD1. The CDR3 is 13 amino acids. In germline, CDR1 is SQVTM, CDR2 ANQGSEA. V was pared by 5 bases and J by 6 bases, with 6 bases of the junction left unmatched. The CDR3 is CSVWTGGEPEQYF. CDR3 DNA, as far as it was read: TGCAGCGTTTGGACAGGGGGCGAACCCGAG.

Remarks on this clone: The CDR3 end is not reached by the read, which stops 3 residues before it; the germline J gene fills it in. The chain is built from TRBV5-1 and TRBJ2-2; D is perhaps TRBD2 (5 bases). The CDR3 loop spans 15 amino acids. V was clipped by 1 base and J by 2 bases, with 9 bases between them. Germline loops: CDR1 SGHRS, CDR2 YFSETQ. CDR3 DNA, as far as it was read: TGCGCCAGCAGCTTGACGGCGGGTAACACCGGGGAG. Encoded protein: CASSLTAGNTGE. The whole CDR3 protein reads CASSLTAGNTGELFF.

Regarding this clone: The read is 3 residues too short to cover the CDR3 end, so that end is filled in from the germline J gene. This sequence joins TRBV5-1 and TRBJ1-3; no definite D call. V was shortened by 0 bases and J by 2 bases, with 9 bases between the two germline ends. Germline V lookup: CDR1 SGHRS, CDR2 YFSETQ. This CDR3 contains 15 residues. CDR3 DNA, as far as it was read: TGCGCCAGCAGCTTGGAATTACTGGCTGGAAACACC. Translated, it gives CASSLELLAGNT. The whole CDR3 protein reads CASSLELLAGNTIYF.

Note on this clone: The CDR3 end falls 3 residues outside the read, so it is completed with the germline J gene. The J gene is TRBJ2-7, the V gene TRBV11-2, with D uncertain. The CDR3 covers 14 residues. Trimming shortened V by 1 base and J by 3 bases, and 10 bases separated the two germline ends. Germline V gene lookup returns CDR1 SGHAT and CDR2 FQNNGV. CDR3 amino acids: CASSLGVSVYEQYF. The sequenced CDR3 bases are TGTGCCAGCAGCTTAGGTGTGTCAGTCTACGAG.